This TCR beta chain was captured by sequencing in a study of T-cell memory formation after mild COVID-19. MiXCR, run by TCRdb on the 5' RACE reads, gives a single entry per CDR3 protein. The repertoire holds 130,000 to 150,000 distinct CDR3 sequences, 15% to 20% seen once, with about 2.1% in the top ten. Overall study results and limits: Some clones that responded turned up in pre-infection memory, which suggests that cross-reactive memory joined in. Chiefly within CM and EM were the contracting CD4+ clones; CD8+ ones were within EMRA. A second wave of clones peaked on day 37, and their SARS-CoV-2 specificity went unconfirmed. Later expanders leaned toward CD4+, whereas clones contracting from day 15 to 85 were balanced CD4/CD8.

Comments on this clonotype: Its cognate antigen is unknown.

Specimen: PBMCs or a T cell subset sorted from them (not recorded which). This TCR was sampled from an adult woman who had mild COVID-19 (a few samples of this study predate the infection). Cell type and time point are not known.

CDR3 bases: TGCGCCAGCAGCCTGGACACGGGTACCTATGGCTACACCTTC. Protein: CASSLDTGTYGYTF. The V gene is TRBV5-1, the J gene TRBJ1-2; D perhaps matches TRBD1 (5 bases). CDR1 and CDR2 (germline): SGHRS, YFSETQ. V gave up 4 bases and J gave up 4 bases, with 14 bases separating them. This CDR3 spans 14 amino acids. Full variable domain (missing parts from reference TRBV5-1 and TRBJ1-2): KAGVTQTPRYLIKTRGQQVTLSCSPISGHRSVSWYQQTPGQGLQFLFEYFSETQRNKGNFPGRFSGRQFSNSRSEMNVSTLELGDSALYLCASSLDTGTYGYTFGSGTRLTVV.